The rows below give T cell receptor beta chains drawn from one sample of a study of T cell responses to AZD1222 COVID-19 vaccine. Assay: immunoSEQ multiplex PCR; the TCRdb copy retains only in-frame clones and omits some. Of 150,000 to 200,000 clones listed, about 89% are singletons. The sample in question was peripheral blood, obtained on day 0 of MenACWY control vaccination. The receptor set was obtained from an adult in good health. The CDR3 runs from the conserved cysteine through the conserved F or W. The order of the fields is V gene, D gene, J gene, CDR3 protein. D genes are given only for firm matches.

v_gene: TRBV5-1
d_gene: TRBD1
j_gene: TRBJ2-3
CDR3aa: CASSALQGATDTQYF

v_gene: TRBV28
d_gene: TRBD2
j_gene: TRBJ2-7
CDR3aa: CASSPPGTSGSHNFF

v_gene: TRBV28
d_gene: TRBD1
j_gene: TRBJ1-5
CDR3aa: CASSLGLGTGGLNQPQHF

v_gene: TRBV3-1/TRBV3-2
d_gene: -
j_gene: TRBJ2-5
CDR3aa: CASSQVITGADMYF

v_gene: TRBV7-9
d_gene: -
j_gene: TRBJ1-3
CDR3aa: CASSLDGKTGNTIYF

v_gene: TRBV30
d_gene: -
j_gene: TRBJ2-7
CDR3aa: CAWSTESYEQYF

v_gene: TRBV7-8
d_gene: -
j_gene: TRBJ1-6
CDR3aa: CASSSRQNSPLHF

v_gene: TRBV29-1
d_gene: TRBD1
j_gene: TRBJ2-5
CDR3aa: CSVELRDSGLWQETQYF

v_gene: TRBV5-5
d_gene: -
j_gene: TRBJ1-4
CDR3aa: CASSLDAGAGNEKLFF

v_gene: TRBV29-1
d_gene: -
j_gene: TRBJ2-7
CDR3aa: CSVDPGEGQYF

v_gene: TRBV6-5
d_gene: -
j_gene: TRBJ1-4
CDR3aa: CASSPGGEKLFF

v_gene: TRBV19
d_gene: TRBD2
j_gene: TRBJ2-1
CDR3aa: CATKGLAGIDEQFF

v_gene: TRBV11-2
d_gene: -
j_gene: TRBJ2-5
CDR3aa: CASSYRPTATLQETQYF

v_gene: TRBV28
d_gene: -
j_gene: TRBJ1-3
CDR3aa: CASSTTGNTIYF

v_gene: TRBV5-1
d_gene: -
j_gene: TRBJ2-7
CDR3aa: CASSKQTGGTYEQYF

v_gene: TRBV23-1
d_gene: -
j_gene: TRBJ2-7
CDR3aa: CASSPSVREDVYEQYF

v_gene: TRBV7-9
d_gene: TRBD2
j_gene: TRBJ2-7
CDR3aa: CASSPGGSYEQYF

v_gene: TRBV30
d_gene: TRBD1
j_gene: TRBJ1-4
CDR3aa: CAWSDMGQPNEKLFF

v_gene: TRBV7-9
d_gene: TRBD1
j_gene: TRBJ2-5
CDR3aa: CASSFYRGQGTQYF

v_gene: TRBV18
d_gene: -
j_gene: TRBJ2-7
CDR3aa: CASSPGFGAEQYF

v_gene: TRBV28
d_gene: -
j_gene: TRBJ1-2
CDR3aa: CASSSPGGGGGYTF

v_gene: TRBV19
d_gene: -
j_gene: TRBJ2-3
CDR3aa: CASSARGGTDTQYF

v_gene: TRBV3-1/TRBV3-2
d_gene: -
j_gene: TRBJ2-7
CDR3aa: CASSQGRGRSEQYF

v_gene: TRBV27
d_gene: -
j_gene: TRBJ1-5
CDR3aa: CASSPRDSNQPQHF

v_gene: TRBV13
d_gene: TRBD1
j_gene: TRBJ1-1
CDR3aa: CASSSLQGANEAFF

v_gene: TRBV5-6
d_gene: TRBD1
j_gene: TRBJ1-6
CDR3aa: CASSFFRTGDNSPLHF

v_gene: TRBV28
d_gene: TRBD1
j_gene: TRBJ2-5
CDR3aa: CASGRGGQPWQYF

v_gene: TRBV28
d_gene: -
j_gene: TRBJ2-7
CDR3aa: CASSLTVPYEQYF

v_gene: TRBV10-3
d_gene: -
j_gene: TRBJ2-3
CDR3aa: CAISEGQSTDTQYF

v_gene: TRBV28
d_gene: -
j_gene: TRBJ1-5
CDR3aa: CASSLLTLSNQPQHF

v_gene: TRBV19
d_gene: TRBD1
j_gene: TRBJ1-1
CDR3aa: CASGQGRMNTEAFF

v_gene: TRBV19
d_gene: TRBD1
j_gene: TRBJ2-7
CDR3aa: CASSVTGKGHEQYF

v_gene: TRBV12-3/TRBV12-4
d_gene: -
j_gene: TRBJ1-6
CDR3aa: CASRLRFLSPLHF

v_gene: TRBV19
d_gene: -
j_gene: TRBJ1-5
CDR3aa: CASSRQVGGNQPQHF

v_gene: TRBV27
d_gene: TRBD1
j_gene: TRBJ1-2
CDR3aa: CASRDRGGGYTF

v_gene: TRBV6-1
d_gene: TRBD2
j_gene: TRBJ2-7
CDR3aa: CASSDRTSGPYEQYF

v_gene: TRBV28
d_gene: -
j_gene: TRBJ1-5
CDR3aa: CASSSGQLPSNQPQHF

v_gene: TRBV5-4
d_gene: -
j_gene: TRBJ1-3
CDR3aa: CASSLAGTSKGNTIYF

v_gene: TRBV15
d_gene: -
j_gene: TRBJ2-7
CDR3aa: CATSREMSSYEQYF

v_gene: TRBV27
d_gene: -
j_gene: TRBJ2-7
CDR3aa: CASSQVARSYEQYF

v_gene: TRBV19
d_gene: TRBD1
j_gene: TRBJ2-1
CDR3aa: CASSISSTGRDEQFF

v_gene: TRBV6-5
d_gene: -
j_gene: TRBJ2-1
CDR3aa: CASSYMDSYNEQFF

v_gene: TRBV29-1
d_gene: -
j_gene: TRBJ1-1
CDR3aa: CSVDVKINTKAFF

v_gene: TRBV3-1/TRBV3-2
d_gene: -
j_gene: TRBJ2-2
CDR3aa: CASSQDTGLATGELFF

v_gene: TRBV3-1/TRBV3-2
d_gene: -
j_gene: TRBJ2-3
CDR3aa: CASSQRSGASFSDTQYF

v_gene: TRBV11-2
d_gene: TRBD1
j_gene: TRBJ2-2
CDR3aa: CASSNRDRVAGELFF